This T cell receptor (beta chain) appears in the sequencing data of a study of blood T cell repertoires in COVID-19. Whole-study context: T cells, B-cell-depleted T cells, or PBMCs supplied cDNA or gDNA.

Produced via immunoSEQ multiplex PCR; TCRdb's table is partial and in-frame only. This table holds tens of thousands of clones, approximately 76% found once. The CDR3 totals 14 residues. Trimming left V 5 bases short and J 1 base short, with 12 bases between. Germline V gene sequence: CDR1 MNHEY, CDR2 SVGAGI. The receptor's source is a man aged 70-80 years with active or convalescent COVID-19. The sample comprised peripheral blood. This chain joins TRBV6-5 and TRBJ2-7; D perhaps matches TRBD2 (5 bases). This CDR3 is CASSTRVSSYEQYF. Written as DNA, the CDR3 is TGTGCCAGCAGTACGAGGGTCTCATCCTACGAGCAGTACTTC.